The 2 T cell receptor beta chains reported below all come from one sample, sequenced in a study of regulatory T cells in long-lasting Graves disease. Noted time point: newly diagnosed GD, antithyroid drugs for less than 3 months. PBMCs provided the RNA from which the TCR library was made. Building the TCR beta libraries relied on iRepertoire HTBI primers, and CDR3 regions underwent Arm-PCR. TCRdb passed the multiplex PCR reads through MiXCR, listing each CDR3 protein once. The top ten clones hold about 12% of a sample with fewer than 500,000 distinct CDR3 sequences, under 20% of them seen once. This sample was also put to use in a study of T cells in Graves' hyperthyroidism and ophthalmopathy.

The sample in question was peripheral blood mononuclear cells (PBMCs), obtained at new diagnosis, from a patient treated with antithyroid drugs. These receptors all stem from a man in his forties with Graves disease.

The rearrangement joins TRBV3-1 to TRBJ2-1; 7 bases agree with TRBD2. The CDR3 has 16 residues. Per germline, CDR1 LGHDT and CDR2 YNNKEL (reference sequence). After removal of 0 bases from V and 9 bases from J, the junction contained 11 bases not matched to a gene. CDR3 loop: CASSQDPGGLSGEQFF. CDR3 nucleotides: TGTGCCAGCAGCCAAGACCCGGGAGGCCTGTCGGGTGAGCAGTTCTTC.

The sample holds many counts of this clonotype. The rearrangement joins TRBV2 to TRBJ2-2, with TRBD1 as a possible D gene (8 bases). Trimming took 6 bases from V and 6 from J, leaving 17 bases between them. The CDR3 has 15 residues. Germline V CDR1 and CDR2: SNHLY, FYNNEI. The CDR3 sequence is CASRNRGGLAGELFF. As DNA, the CDR3 is TGTGCCAGCAGGAACAGGGGGGGATTGGCCGGGGAGCTGTTTTTT. The variable domain in full, with the rest retrieved from reference TRBV2 and TRBJ2-2, is EPEVTQTPSHQVTQMGQEVILRCVPISNHLYFYWYRQILGQKVEFLVSFYNNEISEKSEIFDDQFSVERPDGSNFTLKIRSTKLEDSAMYFCASRNRGGLAGELFFGEGSRLTVL.